Listed here are 28 T cell receptor beta chains from one sample, sequenced in a study of cytomegalovirus exposure and HLA in healthy donors. Method: immunoSEQ multiplex PCR; TCRdb's copy keeps in-frame clones and lacks some. Among 200,000 to 250,000 clones listed, roughly 90% were seen once. Sample: PBMCs. Source of these receptors: a man between 18 and 29 years old in good health and CMV-seropositive.

The chain uses TRBV6-4 and TRBJ1-2; D gene unclear. The CDR3 has 13 amino acids. The germline V gene has CDR1 MRHNA and CDR2 SNTAGT. Trimming stripped 3 bases from V and 1 base from J, with 6 bases between. Here the CDR3 DNA reads TGTGCCAGCAGTGATTCGGATAACTATGGCTACACCTTC. Protein: CASSDSDNYGYTF.

In its sample, this clone was seen once. The genes are TRBV19 and TRBJ2-3, with D possibly TRBD1 on 5 matching bases. CDR1 LNHDA and CDR2 SQIVND come from the germline V gene (reference sequence). The CDR3 has 13 amino acids. Trimming pared 1 base from V and 5 bases from J, leaving 7 bases between. The CDR3 bases are TGTGCCAGTAGTATAGTAGGGGTAGATACGCAGTATTTT. Translated, it gives CASSIVGVDTQYF.

A single count supports this clone. The gene calls are TRBV4-3 and TRBJ1-5, with 8 bases fitting TRBD1. CDR3 size: 15 residues. Per germline, CDR1 LGHNA and CDR2 YSLEER. V lost 4 bases and J lost 3; bases outside the gene matches: 5. The DNA for the CDR3 is TGCGCCAGCAGCCGTTACAGGGGGGTCAATCAGCCCCAGCATTTT. This gives the protein CASSRYRGVNQPQHF.

CDR3 in DNA: TGTGCCTGGAGTTTAAGAGGGACAAATGAAAAACTGTTTTTT. Amino acids: CAWSLRGTNEKLFF. This chain connects TRBV30 to TRBJ1-4; D might be TRBD1 (6 bases). V was cut by 2 bases and J by 5 bases, with 12 bases left in between. This CDR3 comprises 14 residues. From germline, CDR1 is GTSNPN and CDR2 SVGIG (reference sequence).

The J gene is TRBJ2-7, the V gene TRBV6-1, with 7 bases identical to TRBD1. This CDR3 contains 12 residues. V was clipped by 4 bases and J by 5 bases; unmatched bases: 2. The V gene's germline CDR1 is MNHNS and CDR2 SASEGT. In DNA form, the CDR3 reads TGTGCCAGCAGTGGACAGGGCCACGAGCAGTACTTC. Protein: CASSGQGHEQYF.

J is TRBJ2-1 and V is TRBV5-1; D gene unclear. The germline V gene encodes CDR1 SGHRS and CDR2 YFSETQ. The length of the CDR3 is 15 residues. V was pared by 0 bases and J by 12 bases, with 19 bases between. The CDR3: CASSLGALTPKGQFF. Here the CDR3 DNA reads TGCGCCAGCAGCTTGGGGGCCCTTACCCCCAAAGGGCAGTTCTTC. Based on the CDR3 plus reference TRBV5-1 and TRBJ2-1, the full variable domain is KAGVTQTPRYLIKTRGQQVTLSCSPISGHRSVSWYQQTPGQGLQFLFEYFSETQRNKGNFPGRFSGRQFSNSRSEMNVSTLELGDSALYLCASSLGALTPKGQFFGPGTRLTVL.

This chain uses TRBV7-3 with TRBJ2-2, with 12 bases lining up with TRBD2. CDR1 and CDR2 from the germline V gene are SGHTA and FQGTGA. V dropped 5 bases and J dropped 5; count of bases not matched to a gene: 3. This CDR3 comprises 15 residues. The CDR3, as DNA: TGTGCCAGCAGCGCGACTAGCGGGAGAACCGGGGAGCTGTTTTTT. Its protein product is CASSATSGRTGELFF.

This chain uses TRBV10-3 with TRBJ2-6; D is ambiguous. V was clipped by 2 bases and J by 3 bases, with 14 bases between them. Germline CDR1 is ENHRY and CDR2 is SYGVKD. CDR3 length: 17 residues. The CDR3 region is CAISEPSSVRGANVLTF. The CDR3 nucleotides read TGTGCCATCAGTGAGCCGTCGTCGGTGCGTGGGGCCAACGTCCTGACTTTC.

This chain uses TRBV9 with TRBJ2-7; TRBD2 aligns across 8 bases. The ends lost 0 bases at V and 3 bases at J; junction bases unmatched: 5. The CDR3 loop spans 15 amino acids. The germline V gene encodes CDR1 SGDLS and CDR2 YYNGEE. As DNA, the CDR3 is TGTGCCAGCAGCGTAGGCCTAGCGGGCCTCTACGAGCAGTACTTC. Translation gives CASSVGLAGLYEQYF.

The rearrangement uses TRBV4-1 and TRBJ1-5; TRBD1 is a possible D gene (6 bases). The CDR3 extends over 15 amino acids. Trimming left V 4 bases short and J 3 bases short, with 13 bases between. In germline, CDR1 is MGHRA, CDR2 YSYEKL. In nucleotides, the CDR3 is TGCGCCAGCAGCCTCTCGACAGGCGTCAATCAGCCCCAGCATTTT. This sequence encodes CASSLSTGVNQPQHF.

The V and J genes are TRBV10-3 and TRBJ2-2; D possibly corresponds to TRBD2 (6 bases). Germline assignment: CDR1 ENHRY and CDR2 SYGVKD. The CDR3 is 15 residues long. Deletions cut 0 bases from V and 4 bases from J, with 9 bases between. Here the CDR3 reads CAISESRGITGELFF. As DNA, the CDR3 is TGTGCCATCAGTGAGTCACGGGGGATCACCGGGGAGCTGTTTTTT.

The rearrangement uses TRBV25-1 and TRBJ2-1; a possible D gene is TRBD1 (7 bases). Germline V lookup: CDR1 MGHDK, CDR2 SYGVNS. The CDR3 contains 15 residues. The ends were cut back, 3 bases at V and 1 base at J, with 10 bases in the middle. CDR3 region: CASSDSGGSYNEQFF. The CDR3 region has the DNA TGTGCCAGCAGTGATTCAGGGGGGTCCTACAATGAGCAGTTCTTC.

The rearrangement uses TRBV4-1 and TRBJ1-3, with D possibly TRBD1 on 6 matching bases. V gave up 0 bases and J gave up 5 bases, with 14 bases separating them. This CDR3 is 16 amino acids long. Germline V CDR1 and CDR2: MGHRA, YSYEKL. The CDR3 DNA reads as TGCGCCAGCAGCCAAGATCACAGGGATTGGAGAAACACCATATATTTT. Protein: CASSQDHRDWRNTIYF.

J is TRBJ2-1 and V is TRBV11-1, with D maybe TRBD1 (5 bases). Trimming left V 5 bases short and J 10 bases short, with 9 bases between. CDR3 length: 11 residues. CDR1 and CDR2 (germline): SGHAT, FQDESV (reference sequence). The CDR3 loop reads CASSAPGEQFF. The DNA for the CDR3 is TGTGCCAGCAGCGCCCCAGGGGAGCAGTTCTTC.

V is TRBV5-4 and J is TRBJ2-3; unclear D gene. Germline CDR1 is SGHNT and CDR2 is YYREEE (reference sequence). The CDR3 runs to 13 residues. Trimming took off 2 bases at V and 2 bases at J, with 6 bases between the two ends. The CDR3, as DNA: TGTGCCAGCAGCTTTCCGGACACAGATACGCAGTATTTT. Protein: CASSFPDTDTQYF.

J is TRBJ2-7 and V is TRBV10-3, with TRBD2 matching 8 bases. After removal of 3 bases from V and 7 bases from J, the junction contained 11 bases not matched to a gene. Looked up from germline, CDR1 is ENHRY and CDR2 is SYGVKD. CDR3 size: 15 residues. For the CDR3, the DNA is TGTGCCATCAGTGAAGGTGGTAGCGGGATGATTGAGCAGTACTTC. Protein sequence: CAISEGGSGMIEQYF.

This CDR3 is CASRAGFYEQYF. CDR3 bases: TGCGCCAGCAGGGCCGGATTCTACGAGCAGTACTTC. The genes are TRBV10-1 and TRBJ2-7; D call uncertain. This CDR3 has 12 amino acids. Per germline, CDR1 WNHNN and CDR2 SYGVQD (reference sequence). V was trimmed by 6 bases and J by 3 bases, leaving 9 bases between them.

The chain has TRBV6-4 and TRBJ2-1, with 8 nucleotides matching TRBD1. CDR1 is MRHNA and CDR2 is SNTAGT in the germline V gene. Germline trimming cut 5 bases from V and 4 bases from J; bases unmatched to any gene: 7. The CDR3 totals 15 residues. The CDR3 spells CASSIKQGDYNEQFF. CDR3 DNA: TGTGCCAGCAGTATCAAACAGGGGGATTACAATGAGCAGTTCTTC.

The rearrangement links TRBV10-1 to TRBJ2-2; 8 bases match TRBD1. The CDR3 has 18 amino acids. Germline CDR1 reads WNHNN; CDR2 reads SYGVQD (reference sequence). Trimming cost V 2 bases and J 6 bases; bases outside gene matches: 14. This chain's CDR3 is CASSEPLGQEIHSGELFF. CDR3 DNA sequence: TGCGCCAGCAGTGAGCCCTTGGGACAGGAGATTCATTCCGGGGAGCTGTTTTTT.

The rearrangement links TRBV18 to TRBJ2-3, with D tentatively TRBD1 or TRBD2 (5 bases each). Germline loops: CDR1 KGHSH, CDR2 LQKENI. This CDR3 spans 15 amino acids. Trimming removed 6 bases at V and 2 bases at J, with 15 bases between. The CDR3 reads CASSNHGTVTDTQYF. DNA for the CDR3: TGTGCCAGCTCGAATCACGGGACGGTCACAGATACGCAGTATTTT. The whole variable domain, filled in from reference TRBV18 and TRBJ2-3, reads NAGVMQNPRHLVRRRGQEARLRCSPMKGHSHVYWYRQLPEEGLKFMVYLQKENIIDESGMPKERFSAEFPKEGPSILRIQQVVRGDSAAYFCASSNHGTVTDTQYFGPGTRLTVL.

The chain has TRBV5-6 and TRBJ1-1; no clear D gene. CDR3 length: 11 amino acids. Germline V gene data show CDR1 as SGHDT and CDR2 as YYEEEE. Trimming removed 8 bases at V and 0 bases at J, with 5 bases between. The CDR3 reads CASRLNTEAFF. In nucleotides, the CDR3 is TGTGCCAGTCGGTTGAACACTGAAGCTTTCTTT.

J is TRBJ2-7 and V is TRBV5-4; the match to TRBD2 covers 12 bases. CDR1 and CDR2 from the germline V gene are SGHNT and YYREEE (reference sequence). CDR3 size: 15 residues. J gave up 7 bases and V 0 bases, and 5 bases lay outside the gene matches. The CDR3 coding sequence is TGTGCCAGCAGCTTGGTAGGGACTAGCGGGCATGAGCAGTACTTC. As protein: CASSLVGTSGHEQYF.

V usage is TRBV6-6 and J usage is TRBJ2-5; D is perhaps TRBD2 (6 bases). Germline CDR1 is MNHNY and CDR2 is SVGAGI (reference sequence). The CDR3 totals 14 residues. V was shortened by 2 bases and J by 4 bases, with 11 bases between the two germline ends. DNA of the CDR3: TGTGCCAGCAGTTACCTAGCGTGGAGAGAGACCCAGTACTTC. It yields the protein CASSYLAWRETQYF.

The chain links TRBV2 to TRBJ1-3; maybe TRBD1 (6 bases). CDR3 length equals 16 residues. V was trimmed by 4 bases and J by 0 bases, leaving 13 bases between them. The germline gives CDR1 SNHLY, CDR2 FYNNEI. CDR3: CASSADRRNSGNTIYF. CDR3 sequence (DNA): TGTGCCAGCAGTGCCGACAGGAGGAACTCTGGAAACACCATATATTTT.

The genes are TRBV9 and TRBJ2-1, with 7 nucleotides matching TRBD1. CDR3 length: 15 residues. V was pared by 3 bases and J by 5 bases, with 8 bases of the junction left unmatched. Germline assignment: CDR1 SGDLS and CDR2 YYNGEE. The CDR3 region is CASSAEGQPDNEQFF. DNA of the CDR3: TGTGCCAGCAGCGCAGAGGGACAGCCTGACAATGAGCAGTTCTTC.

The gene calls are TRBV29-1 and TRBJ2-6; no definite D call. Trimming stripped 7 bases from V and 2 bases from J, with 9 bases between. CDR3 length: 13 residues. From germline, CDR1 is SQVTM and CDR2 ANQGSEA. CDR3 in DNA: TGCAGCGCTCGAGAAGCTGGGGCCAACGTCCTGACTTTC. Translation: CSAREAGANVLTF.

This chain joins TRBV18 and TRBJ2-2; 9 bases match TRBD2. Per the germline V gene, CDR1 is KGHSH and CDR2 is LQKENI. The trim removed 5 bases at V and 6 bases at J, leaving 10 bases unmatched. The CDR3 has 16 amino acids. The CDR3 DNA reads TGTGCCAGCTCAATCCGGCTAGCGGGAATTTCCGGGGAGCTGTTTTTT. Its protein product is CASSIRLAGISGELFF.

V usage is TRBV7-2 and J usage is TRBJ1-5; D perhaps matches TRBD1 (5 bases). V lost 1 base, J lost 4 bases, and 8 bases lay in between. Germline loops: CDR1 SGHTA, CDR2 FQGNSA. The CDR3 consists of 14 residues. CDR3 DNA sequence: TGTGCCAGCAGCTTAGGGGGCACAAATCAGCCCCAGCATTTT. It specifies CASSLGGTNQPQHF.